This T cell receptor beta chain was observed in a study of T cells after yellow fever vaccination. The wider study: It was SMART-Seq v4 Ultra Low Input that prepared the fractions with low cell numbers. General observations from the study: The secondary response was weaker but peaked faster, day 5 versus 15. The presence of abundant clonotypes contaminating from the bulk population was possible in FACS-sorted repertoires.

Template switching by 5'RACE produced TCR cDNA, adding a universal primer site and UMIs. TCRdb analysed the 5' RACE reads with MiXCR anew, one entry per CDR3 protein. The sample shows more than 250,000 distinct CDR3 sequences, 6.8% of them seen only once. The germline V and J ends were trimmed by 0 bases and 3 bases, with 15 bases remaining between them. Germline assignment: CDR1 LGHDT and CDR2 YNNKEL (reference sequence). The CDR3 is 17 residues long. This clonotype was counted at least ten times. Its antigen remains unknown. The clonotype originates from a young man who received the YFV17D yellow fever vaccine. Sequenced material: PBMCs, taken about 49 days after the first yellow fever vaccination. The chain couples TRBV3-1 to TRBJ2-1, with D perhaps assigned TRBD1 or TRBD2 (6 bases each). The CDR3 DNA reads as TGTGCCAGCAGCCAAGATCTCGGGGGCCGAAGCTACAATGAGCAGTTCTTC. It codes for CASSQDLGGRSYNEQFF.